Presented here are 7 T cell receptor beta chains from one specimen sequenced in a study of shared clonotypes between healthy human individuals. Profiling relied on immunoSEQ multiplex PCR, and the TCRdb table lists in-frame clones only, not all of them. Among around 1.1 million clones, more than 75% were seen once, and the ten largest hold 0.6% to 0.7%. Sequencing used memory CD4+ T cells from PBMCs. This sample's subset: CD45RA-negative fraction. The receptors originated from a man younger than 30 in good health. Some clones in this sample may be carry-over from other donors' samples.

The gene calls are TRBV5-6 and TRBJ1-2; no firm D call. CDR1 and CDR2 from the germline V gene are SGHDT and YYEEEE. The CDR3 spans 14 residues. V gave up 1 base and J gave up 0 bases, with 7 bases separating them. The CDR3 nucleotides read TGTGCCAGCAGCTTGTCCGGACCTAACTATGGCTACACCTTC. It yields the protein CASSLSGPNYGYTF.

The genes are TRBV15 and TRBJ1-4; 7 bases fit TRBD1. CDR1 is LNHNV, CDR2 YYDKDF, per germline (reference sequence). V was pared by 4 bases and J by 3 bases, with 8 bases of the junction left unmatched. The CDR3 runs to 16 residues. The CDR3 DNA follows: TGTGCCACCAGCACACGGTCGACAGGGTCTAATGAAAAACTGTTTTTT. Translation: CATSTRSTGSNEKLFF.

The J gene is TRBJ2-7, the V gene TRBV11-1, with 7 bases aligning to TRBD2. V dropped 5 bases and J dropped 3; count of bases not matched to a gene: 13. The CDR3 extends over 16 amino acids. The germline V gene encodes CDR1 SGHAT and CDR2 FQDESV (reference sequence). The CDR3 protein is CASSPRLAQTNYEQYF. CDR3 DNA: TGTGCCAGCAGCCCTCGACTAGCCCAAACCAACTACGAGCAGTACTTC.

The CDR3: CASSSRLAGLNEQFF. CDR3 DNA sequence: TGTGCCAGCAGCTCCCGACTAGCGGGCCTCAATGAGCAGTTCTTC. This sequence joins TRBV7-3 and TRBJ2-1; 10 nucleotides match TRBD2. There are 15 residues in the CDR3. Germline loops: CDR1 SGHTA, CDR2 FQGTGA. Unmatched junction bases numbered 6, after V lost 4 bases and J lost 6 bases.

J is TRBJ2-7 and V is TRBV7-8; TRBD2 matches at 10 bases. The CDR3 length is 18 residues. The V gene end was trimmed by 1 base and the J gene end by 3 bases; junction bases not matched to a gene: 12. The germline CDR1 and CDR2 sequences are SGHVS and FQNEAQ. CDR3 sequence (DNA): TGTGCCAGCAGCTTAGATAGCGGGAGGAATATGTGGGACTACGAGCAGTACTTC. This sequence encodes CASSLDSGRNMWDYEQYF.

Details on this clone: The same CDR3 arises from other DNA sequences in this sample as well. The CDR3 DNA reads TGCAGTGCTCATTTGGATACGCAGTATTTT. It specifies CSAHLDTQYF. The V gene is TRBV20-1, the J gene TRBJ2-3; D ambiguous. Trimming pared 5 bases from V and 6 bases from J, leaving 6 bases between. The CDR3 sequence is 10 residues long. From germline, CDR1 is DFQATT and CDR2 SNEGSKA (reference sequence).

The CDR3: CASSFREGRNEQFF. CDR3 sequence (DNA): TGTGCCAGCAGCTTTCGGGAGGGTAGGAATGAGCAGTTCTTC. V gene TRBV7-2 combines with J gene TRBJ2-1; 8 bases line up with TRBD2. After removal of 3 bases from V and 7 bases from J, the junction contained 5 bases not matched to a gene. CDR3 length: 14 amino acids. Per germline, CDR1 SGHTA and CDR2 FQGNSA. Full variable domain (rest looked up from reference TRBV7-2 and TRBJ2-1): GAGVSQSPSNKVTEKGKDVELRCDPISGHTALYWYRQSLGQGLEFLIYFQGNSAPDKSGLPSDRFSAERTGGSVSTLTIQRTQQEDSAVYLCASSFREGRNEQFFGPGTRLTVL.